This TCR beta chain is from a study of shared clonotypes between healthy human individuals. Whole-study findings and limits: In contrast to clonotypes shared by all four donors, non-shared clonotypes had lower generation probabilities.

Terminally differentiated effector memory CD45RA+ cells were excluded from the naive CD8 cells, which were CD45RO-negative and positively selected for CCR7. To note about this clone: Its target is not known.

Clones were read by immunoSEQ multiplex PCR, and TCRdb kept only the in-frame ones, dropping some. Here the sample spans roughly 2 million clones, 85% to 95% being singletons. Germline values: CDR1 SEHNR, CDR2 FQNEAQ (reference sequence). CDR3 length: 14 residues. Trimming cost V 1 base and J 2 bases, with 8 bases left between them. The sequencing input was naive CD8+ T cells sorted from blood. This clonotype was sampled from a young man in good health. The J gene is TRBJ1-1, the V gene TRBV7-9; D unclear. CDR3 sequence (DNA): TGTGCCAGCAGCTTAGGAGTGACTAACACTGAAGCTTTCTTT. This gives the protein CASSLGVTNTEAFF.